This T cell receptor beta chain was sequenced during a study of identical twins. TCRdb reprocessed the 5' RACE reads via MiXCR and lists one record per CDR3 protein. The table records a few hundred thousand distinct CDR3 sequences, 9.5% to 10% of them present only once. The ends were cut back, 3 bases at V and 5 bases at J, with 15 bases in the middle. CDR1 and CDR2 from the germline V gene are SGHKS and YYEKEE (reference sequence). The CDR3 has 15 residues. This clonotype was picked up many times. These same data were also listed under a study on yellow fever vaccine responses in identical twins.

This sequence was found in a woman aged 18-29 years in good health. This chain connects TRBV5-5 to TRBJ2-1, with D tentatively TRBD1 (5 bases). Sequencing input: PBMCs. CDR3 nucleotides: TGTGCCAGCAGCTCTCAGGGAATTCAGAACAATGAGCAGTTCTTC. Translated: CASSSQGIQNNEQFF.